This is a list of T cell receptor beta chains from one sample in a study of CD8 T cells in ankylosing spondylitis. Via MiXCR, TCRdb re-called the 5' RACE reads, giving one row per CDR3 protein. The data show under 250,000 distinct CDR3 sequences, 32% seen once. Sample: blood, either unsorted or a sorted T cell fraction (not recorded which). The receptor source for this set is a male donor with ankylosing spondylitis or in good health (not recorded which). The CDR3 runs from the conserved cysteine through the conserved F or W. Each record gives: J gene, clone size, V gene, D gene, CDR3 protein, CDR3 DNA. The D gene is left open where the match is weak. Clone size is given for some rows only: seen once, a few or many times, or a class if the clone is expanded.

J: TRBJ2-3; size: .; V: TRBV7-9; D: .; CDR3: CASSLSPAAGQYF; DNA: TGTGCCAGCAGCTTATCCCCAGCGGCGGGGCAGTATTTT
J: TRBJ2-3; size: .; V: TRBV3-1; D: .; CDR3: CASSQRRDTRSTDTQYF; DNA: TGTGCCAGCAGCCAACGTCGGGACACCCGAAGCACAGATACGCAGTATTTT
J: TRBJ1-1; size: .; V: TRBV6-1; D: .; CDR3: CASRQKGGLTTEAFF; DNA: TGTGCCAGCAGGCAAAAAGGGGGTTTGACCACTGAAGCTTTCTTT
J: TRBJ2-5; size: few; V: TRBV20-1; D: TRBD2; CDR3: CSARTSGGVLETQYF; DNA: TGCAGTGCAAGAACTAGCGGGGGGGTCCTGGAGACCCAGTACTTC
J: TRBJ2-3; size: few; V: TRBV29-1; D: TRBD1; CDR3: CSVERTGGSDTQYF; DNA: TGCAGCGTTGAGCGGACAGGGGGCTCAGATACGCAGTATTTT
J: TRBJ2-5; size: .; V: TRBV7-2; D: .; CDR3: CASSLVANAQETQYF; DNA: TGTGCCAGCAGCTTAGTGGCTAACGCCCAAGAGACCCAGTACTTC
J: TRBJ2-3; size: .; V: TRBV29-1; D: TRBD2; CDR3: CSVRGDRTDTQYF; DNA: TGCAGCGTCCGGGGGGACCGCACAGATACGCAGTATTTT
J: TRBJ2-5; size: few; V: TRBV20-1; D: TRBD2; CDR3: CSARDTSGGIPAFRETQYF; DNA: TGCAGTGCTAGAGATACTAGCGGGGGAATCCCCGCGTTTAGAGAGACCCAGTACTTC
J: TRBJ2-5; size: few; V: TRBV6-2/TRBV6-3; D: .; CDR3: CASSYPETQYF; DNA: TGTGCCAGCAGTTATCCCGAGACCCAGTACTTC
J: TRBJ2-7; size: .; V: TRBV10-1; D: TRBD1; CDR3: CASSEGTGGYEQYF; DNA: TGCGCCAGCAGTGAGGGGACAGGGGGCTACGAGCAGTACTTC
J: TRBJ2-3; size: many; V: TRBV29-1; D: TRBD2; CDR3: CSVERLAGGTDTQYF; DNA: TGCAGCGTTGAGAGACTAGCGGGGGGAACAGATACGCAGTATTTT